These T cell receptor beta chains were read from a single sample in a study of shared clonotypes between healthy human individuals. TCRdb keeps only in-frame clones here, not all; method: immunoSEQ multiplex PCR. The sample lists about 2 million clones, roughly 96% seen once, with 0.13% in the top ten. Sequenced: naive CD4+ T cells sorted from blood. Every receptor here comes from a man aged 18 to 30 in good health. Each CDR3 is given with its conserved first and last residue. The D gene is left open where the match is weak. Clone size is given for some rows only: seen once, a few or many times, or a class if the clone is expanded.

D gene: .; clone size: .; V gene: TRBV27; J gene: TRBJ2-7; CDR3 protein: CASSHKTGYERYF; CDR3 DNA: TGTGCCAGCAGTCACAAAACAGGGTACGAGCGGTACTTC
D gene: .; clone size: .; V gene: TRBV13; J gene: TRBJ1-1; CDR3 protein: CASSTRTVNTEAFF; CDR3 DNA: TGTGCCAGCAGCACTCGGACGGTTAACACTGAAGCTTTCTTT
D gene: .; clone size: .; V gene: TRBV7-2; J gene: TRBJ1-3; CDR3 protein: CASSLSSGAIGNTIYF; CDR3 DNA: TGTGCCAGCAGCTTATCCTCAGGGGCGATCGGAAACACCATATATTTT
D gene: .; clone size: .; V gene: TRBV5-1; J gene: TRBJ2-4; CDR3 protein: CASSLTTGLAIQYF; CDR3 DNA: TGCGCCAGCAGCTTAACCACAGGGCTGGCCATTCAGTACTTC
D gene: .; clone size: .; V gene: TRBV21-1; J gene: TRBJ1-6; CDR3 protein: CASSKIGPGLCYNSPLHF; CDR3 DNA: TGTGCCAGCAGCAAAATTGGGCCGGGGCTGTGCTATAATTCACCCCTCCACTTT
D gene: .; clone size: .; V gene: TRBV29-1; J gene: TRBJ1-4; CDR3 protein: CSVSGGTSLEKLFF; CDR3 DNA: TGCAGCGTCTCTGGGGGGACATCCCTGGAAAAACTGTTTTTT
D gene: TRBD2; clone size: .; V gene: TRBV7-2; J gene: TRBJ2-5; CDR3 protein: CASSRTSGTQETQYF; CDR3 DNA: TGTGCCAGCAGCCGGACTAGCGGGACCCAAGAGACCCAGTACTTC
D gene: .; clone size: .; V gene: TRBV6-1; J gene: TRBJ2-3; CDR3 protein: CASSEGQGRLDTQYF; CDR3 DNA: TGTGCCAGCAGTGAAGGGCAGGGTAGGTTAGATACGCAGTATTTT
D gene: .; clone size: .; V gene: TRBV7-8; J gene: TRBJ1-2; CDR3 protein: CASSLLTLLKRGGTNYGYTF; CDR3 DNA: TGTGCCAGCAGCTTACTTACCCTCCTCAAAAGGGGGGGCACTAACTATGGCTACACCTTC
D gene: .; clone size: .; V gene: TRBV5-1; J gene: TRBJ1-1; CDR3 protein: CASSLEGNREAFF; CDR3 DNA: TGCGCCAGCAGCTTGGAAGGAAACCGGGAAGCTTTCTTT
D gene: .; clone size: .; V gene: TRBV7-2; J gene: TRBJ2-3; CDR3 protein: CASSLARGASSTDTQYF; CDR3 DNA: TGTGCCAGCAGCTTAGCGAGGGGGGCCTCTAGCACAGATACGCAGTATTTT
D gene: .; clone size: .; V gene: TRBV5-4; J gene: TRBJ2-3; CDR3 protein: CASTFDLFTDTQYF; CDR3 DNA: TGTGCCAGCACCTTCGATCTCTTCACAGATACGCAGTATTTT
D gene: .; clone size: .; V gene: TRBV6-1; J gene: TRBJ1-6; CDR3 protein: CASEGLNSPLHF; CDR3 DNA: TGTGCCAGCGAAGGGTTAAATTCACCCCTCCACTTT
D gene: .; clone size: .; V gene: TRBV28; J gene: TRBJ1-2; CDR3 protein: CASSPIFPRANYGYTF; CDR3 DNA: TGTGCCAGCAGTCCAATCTTTCCGAGAGCTAACTATGGCTACACCTTC
D gene: .; clone size: .; V gene: TRBV4-1; J gene: TRBJ1-1; CDR3 protein: CASSRSGTRESHTEAFF; CDR3 DNA: TGCGCCAGCAGCCGATCCGGGACCCGAGAGAGTCACACTGAAGCTTTCTTT
D gene: .; clone size: .; V gene: TRBV5-1; J gene: TRBJ2-7; CDR3 protein: CASSPNPSAYEQYF; CDR3 DNA: TGCGCCAGCAGCCCCAACCCATCAGCCTACGAGCAGTACTTC
D gene: TRBD2; clone size: once; V gene: TRBV5-4; J gene: TRBJ2-2; CDR3 protein: CASSPQAGGGNTGELFF; CDR3 DNA: TGTGCCAGCAGCCCCCAAGCGGGAGGGGGGAACACCGGGGAGCTGTTTTTT
D gene: .; clone size: few; V gene: TRBV7-6; J gene: TRBJ2-3; CDR3 protein: CASSLTVDTQYF; CDR3 DNA: TGTGCCAGCAGCTTGACGGTAGATACGCAGTATTTT
D gene: .; clone size: .; V gene: TRBV30; J gene: TRBJ1-3; CDR3 protein: CAWSVFGSGNTIYF; CDR3 DNA: TGTGCCTGGAGTGTGTTTGGATCTGGAAACACCATATATTTT
D gene: .; clone size: once; V gene: TRBV18; J gene: TRBJ1-1; CDR3 protein: CASSNQGGLNTEAFF; CDR3 DNA: TGTGCCAGCTCTAACCAAGGGGGACTGAACACTGAAGCTTTCTTT
D gene: TRBD1; clone size: once; V gene: TRBV27; J gene: TRBJ1-1; CDR3 protein: CASSLRGGQNTEAFF; CDR3 DNA: TGTGCCAGCAGTTTACGAGGGGGCCAGAACACTGAAGCTTTCTTT
D gene: TRBD2; clone size: .; V gene: TRBV7-2; J gene: TRBJ2-7; CDR3 protein: CASSLGAGGAYEQYF; CDR3 DNA: TGTGCCAGCAGCTTAGGAGCCGGGGGGGCCTACGAGCAGTACTTC
D gene: TRBD2; clone size: .; V gene: TRBV2; J gene: TRBJ2-3; CDR3 protein: CASSVQRESTDTQYF; CDR3 DNA: TGTGCCAGCAGTGTCCAGCGGGAGAGCACAGATACGCAGTATTTT
D gene: .; clone size: .; V gene: TRBV5-6; J gene: TRBJ2-7; CDR3 protein: CATSNWGNREQYF; CDR3 DNA: TGTGCCACCTCAAACTGGGGTAACAGGGAGCAGTACTTC
D gene: TRBD2; clone size: .; V gene: TRBV11-2; J gene: TRBJ2-7; CDR3 protein: CASSRLAGGLEQYF; CDR3 DNA: TGTGCCAGCAGCCGACTAGCGGGAGGGCTCGAGCAGTACTTC
D gene: .; clone size: .; V gene: TRBV5-1; J gene: TRBJ2-3; CDR3 protein: CATRVGALADTQYF; CDR3 DNA: TGCGCCACCCGGGTAGGAGCCCTCGCCGATACGCAGTATTTT
D gene: .; clone size: .; V gene: TRBV18; J gene: TRBJ2-5; CDR3 protein: CASSPRGAQETQYF; CDR3 DNA: TGTGCCAGCTCACCCCGTGGGGCCCAAGAGACCCAGTACTTC
D gene: .; clone size: .; V gene: TRBV5-6; J gene: TRBJ2-5; CDR3 protein: CASSSSAAPQETQYF; CDR3 DNA: TGTGCCAGCAGCTCAAGCGCCGCACCTCAAGAGACCCAGTACTTC